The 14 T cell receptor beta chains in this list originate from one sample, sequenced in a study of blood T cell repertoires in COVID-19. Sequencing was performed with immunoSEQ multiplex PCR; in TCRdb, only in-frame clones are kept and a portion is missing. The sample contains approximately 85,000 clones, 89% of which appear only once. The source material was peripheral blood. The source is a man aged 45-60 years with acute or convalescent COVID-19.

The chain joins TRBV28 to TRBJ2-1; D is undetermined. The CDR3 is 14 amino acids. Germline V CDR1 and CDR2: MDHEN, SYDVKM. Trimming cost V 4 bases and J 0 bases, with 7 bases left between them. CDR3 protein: CASSSSGSYNEQFF. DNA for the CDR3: TGTGCCAGCAGTTCCTCGGGCTCCTACAATGAGCAGTTCTTC.

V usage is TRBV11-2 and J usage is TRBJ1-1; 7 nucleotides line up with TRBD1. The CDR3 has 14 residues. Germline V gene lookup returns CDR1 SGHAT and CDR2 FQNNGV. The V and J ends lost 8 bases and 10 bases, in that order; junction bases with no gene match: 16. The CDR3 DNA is TGTGCCAGCTCTTATCAACAGGGGCGCGGAGTAGCTTTCTTT. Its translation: CASSYQQGRGVAFF.

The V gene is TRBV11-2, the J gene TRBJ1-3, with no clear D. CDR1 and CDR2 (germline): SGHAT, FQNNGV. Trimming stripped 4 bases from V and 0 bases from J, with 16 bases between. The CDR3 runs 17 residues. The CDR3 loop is CASSYHPRGPSGNTIYF. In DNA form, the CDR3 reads TGTGCCAGCAGCTATCACCCACGAGGCCCCTCTGGAAACACCATATATTTT. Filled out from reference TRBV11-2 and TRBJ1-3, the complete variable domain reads EAGVAQSPRYKIIEKRQSVAFWCNPISGHATLYWYQQILGQGPKLLIQFQNNGVVDDSQLPKDRFSAERLKGVDSTLKIQPAKLEDSAVYLCASSYHPRGPSGNTIYFGEGSWLTVV.

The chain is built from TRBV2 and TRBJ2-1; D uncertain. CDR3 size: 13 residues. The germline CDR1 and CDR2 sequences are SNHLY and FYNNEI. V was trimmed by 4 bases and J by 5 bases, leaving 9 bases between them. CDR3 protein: CASSVRANNEQFF. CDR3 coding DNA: TGTGCCAGCAGTGTGAGAGCCAACAATGAGCAGTTCTTC.

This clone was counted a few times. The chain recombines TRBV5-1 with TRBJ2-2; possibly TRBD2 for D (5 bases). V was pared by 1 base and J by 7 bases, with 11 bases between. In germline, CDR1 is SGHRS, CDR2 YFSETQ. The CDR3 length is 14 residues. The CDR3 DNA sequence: TGCGCCAGCAGCTTGAGGCTAGCTGACGGGGAGCTGTTTTTT. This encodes CASSLRLADGELFF.

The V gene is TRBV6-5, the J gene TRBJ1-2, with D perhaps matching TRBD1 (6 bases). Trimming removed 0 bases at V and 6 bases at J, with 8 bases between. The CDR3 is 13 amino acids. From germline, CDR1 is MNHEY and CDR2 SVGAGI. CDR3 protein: CASSYSNRDGYTF. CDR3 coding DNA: TGTGCCAGCAGTTACTCGAACAGGGATGGCTACACCTTC.

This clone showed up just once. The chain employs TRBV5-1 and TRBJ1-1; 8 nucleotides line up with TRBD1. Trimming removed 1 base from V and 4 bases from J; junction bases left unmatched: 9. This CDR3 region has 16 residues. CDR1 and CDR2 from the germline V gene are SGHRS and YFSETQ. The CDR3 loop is CASSLQQQGGSTEAFF. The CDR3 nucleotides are TGCGCCAGCAGCTTGCAACAACAGGGGGGGAGCACTGAAGCTTTCTTT.

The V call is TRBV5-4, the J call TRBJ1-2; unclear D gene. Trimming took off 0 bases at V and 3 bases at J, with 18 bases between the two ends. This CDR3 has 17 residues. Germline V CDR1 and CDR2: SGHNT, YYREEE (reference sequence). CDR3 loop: CASSLAWREAGDYGYTF. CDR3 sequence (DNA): TGTGCCAGCAGCTTGGCCTGGAGGGAGGCTGGGGACTATGGCTACACCTTC.

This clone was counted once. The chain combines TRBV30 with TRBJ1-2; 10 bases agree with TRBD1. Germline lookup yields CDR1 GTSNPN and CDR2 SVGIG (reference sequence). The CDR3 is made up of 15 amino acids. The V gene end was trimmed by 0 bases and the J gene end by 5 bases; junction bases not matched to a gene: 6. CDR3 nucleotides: TGTGCCTGGAGTGTAGGGACAGGGGATCGGTATGGCTACACCTTC. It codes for CAWSVGTGDRYGYTF.

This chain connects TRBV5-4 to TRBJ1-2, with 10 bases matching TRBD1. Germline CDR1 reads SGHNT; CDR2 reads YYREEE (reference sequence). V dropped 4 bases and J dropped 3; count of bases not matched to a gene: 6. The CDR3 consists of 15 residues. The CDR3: CASSGGQGRHYGYTF. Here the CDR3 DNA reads TGTGCCAGCAGCGGGGGACAGGGGAGGCACTATGGCTACACCTTC.

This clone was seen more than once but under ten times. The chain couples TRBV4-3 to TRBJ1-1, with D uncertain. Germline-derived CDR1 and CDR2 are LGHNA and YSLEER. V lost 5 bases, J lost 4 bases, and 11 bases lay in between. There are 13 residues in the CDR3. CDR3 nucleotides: TGCGCCAGCAGCTACTCGGGAGTCACTGAAGCTTTCTTT. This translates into CASSYSGVTEAFF.

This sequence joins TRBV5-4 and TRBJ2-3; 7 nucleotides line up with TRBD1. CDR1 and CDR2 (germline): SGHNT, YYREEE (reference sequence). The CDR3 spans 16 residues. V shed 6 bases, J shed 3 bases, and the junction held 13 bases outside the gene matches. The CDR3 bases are TGTGCCAGCAAAGGAACAGGGGCCCGAGGAACAGATACGCAGTATTTT. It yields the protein CASKGTGARGTDTQYF.

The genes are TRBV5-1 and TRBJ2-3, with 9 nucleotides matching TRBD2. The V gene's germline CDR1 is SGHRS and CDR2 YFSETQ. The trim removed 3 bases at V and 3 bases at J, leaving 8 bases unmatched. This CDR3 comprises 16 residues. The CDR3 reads CASSSQRGAGTDTQYF. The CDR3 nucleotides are TGCGCCAGCAGCTCCCAGCGGGGGGCCGGAACAGATACGCAGTATTTT.

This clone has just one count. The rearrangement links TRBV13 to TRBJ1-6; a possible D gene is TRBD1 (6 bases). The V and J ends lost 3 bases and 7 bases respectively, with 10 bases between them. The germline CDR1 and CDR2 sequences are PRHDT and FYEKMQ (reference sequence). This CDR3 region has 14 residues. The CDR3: CASSFGTLNSPLHF. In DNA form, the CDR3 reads TGTGCCAGCAGCTTCGGGACACTAAATTCACCCCTCCACTTT. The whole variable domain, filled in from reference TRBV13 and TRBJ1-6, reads AAGVIQSPRHLIKEKRETATLKCYPIPRHDTVYWYQQGPGQDPQFLISFYEKMQSDKGSIPDRFSAQQFSDYHSELNMSSLELGDSALYFCASSFGTLNSPLHFGNGTRLTVT.